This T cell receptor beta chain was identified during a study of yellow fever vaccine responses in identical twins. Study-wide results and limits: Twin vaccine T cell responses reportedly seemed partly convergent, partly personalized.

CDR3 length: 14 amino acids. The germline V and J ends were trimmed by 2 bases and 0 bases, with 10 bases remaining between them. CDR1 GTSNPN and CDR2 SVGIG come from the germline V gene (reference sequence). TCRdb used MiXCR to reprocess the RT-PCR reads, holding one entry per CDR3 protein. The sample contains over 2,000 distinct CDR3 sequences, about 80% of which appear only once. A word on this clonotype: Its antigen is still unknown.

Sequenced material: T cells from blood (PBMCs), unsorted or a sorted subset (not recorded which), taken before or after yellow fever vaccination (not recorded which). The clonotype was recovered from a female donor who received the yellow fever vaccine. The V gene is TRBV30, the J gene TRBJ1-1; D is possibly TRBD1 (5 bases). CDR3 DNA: TGTGCCTGGAGTACGGGGACTGTGAACACTGAAGCTTTCTTT. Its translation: CAWSTGTVNTEAFF.